The 19 T cell receptor beta chains reported below all come from one sample, sequenced in a study of blood T cell repertoires in COVID-19. Sequencing used immunoSEQ multiplex PCR; TCRdb keeps in-frame clones, though not all of them. In the table there are about 33,000 clones, 85% to 95% of which are singletons. Input material: peripheral blood. The receptor set was obtained from a male donor with active COVID-19.

The chain couples TRBV19 to TRBJ1-2; no firm D call. In germline, CDR1 is LNHDA, CDR2 SQIVND (reference sequence). V was pared by 3 bases and J by 6 bases, with 11 bases between. The CDR3 is 13 residues long. The CDR3 spells CASSIRAGDGYTF. In nucleotides, the CDR3 is TGTGCCAGTAGTATCCGGGCGGGCGATGGCTACACCTTC.

The gene calls are TRBV2 and TRBJ1-6; a weak D match, TRBD1 (5 bases). V lost 7 bases and J 6 bases, leaving 13 bases between the germline ends. Looked up from germline, CDR1 is SNHLY and CDR2 is FYNNEI. The CDR3 is 14 amino acids. CDR3 loop: CASTSGPSNSPLHF. The CDR3 nucleotides read TGTGCCAGCACCTCAGGGCCTTCTAATTCACCCCTCCACTTT.

This clone is medium-sized in the sample. At the DNA level, this CDR3 is encoded by other sequences in the same sample as well. The V gene is TRBV13, the J gene TRBJ2-7; D not certain. Per the germline V gene, CDR1 is PRHDT and CDR2 is FYEKMQ (reference sequence). The CDR3 loop spans 11 amino acids. V shed 5 bases and J shed 4 bases, with 6 bases lying between them. Here the CDR3 DNA reads TGTGCCAGCAGCGGGCCTTACGAGCAGTACTTC. Protein sequence: CASSGPYEQYF.

This rearrangement joins TRBV18 to TRBJ1-2; D is unclear. Trimming took 5 bases from V and 5 from J, leaving 15 bases between them. Germline V CDR1 and CDR2: KGHSH, LQKENI. The CDR3 consists of 14 residues. The CDR3 DNA reads as TGTGCCAGCTCAGATACAACTGCAGGTTATGGCTACACCTTC. Its translation is CASSDTTAGYGYTF.

This chain joins TRBV19 and TRBJ2-7; maybe TRBD2 (5 bases). Deletions cut 6 bases from V and 9 bases from J, with 21 bases between. Germline V gives CDR1 LNHDA, CDR2 SQIVND (reference sequence). The CDR3 runs 14 residues. This CDR3 is CASSAAARIVSQYF. The CDR3 nucleotides read TGTGCCAGTAGCGCAGCGGCCAGGATCGTTTCGCAGTACTTC.

The chain carries TRBV5-6 and TRBJ1-2; D possibly corresponds to TRBD1 (6 bases). Trimming took 0 bases from V and 7 from J, leaving 10 bases between them. CDR1 is SGHDT and CDR2 is YYEEEE in the germline V gene. This CDR3 is built from 13 residues. CDR3 sequence (DNA): TGTGCCAGCAGCTTGGTACAGGGTGCTGGCTACACCTTC. This encodes CASSLVQGAGYTF.

The gene calls are TRBV7-6 and TRBJ2-1, with 12 bases that match TRBD2. Germline V lookup: CDR1 SGHVS, CDR2 FNYEAQ. V lost 5 bases, J lost 3 bases, and 8 bases stayed unmatched. The CDR3 extends over 17 amino acids. In DNA form, the CDR3 reads TGTGCCAGCAGCCCAGGACTAGCGGGGCGGAACTACAATGAGCAGTTCTTC. This translates into CASSPGLAGRNYNEQFF.

This sequence joins TRBV4-2 and TRBJ2-7, with D perhaps TRBD2 (5 bases). The CDR3 consists of 19 residues. Trimming shortened V by 2 bases and J by 3 bases, and 26 bases separated the two germline ends. Germline V gives CDR1 LGHNA, CDR2 YNFKEQ. The CDR3 region has the DNA TGTGCCAGCAGCCAACCATGGGAAGGATCGGGAATCTCTAACTACGAGCAGTACTTC. Its protein product is CASSQPWEGSGISNYEQYF.

The V and J genes are TRBV12-3 or TRBV12-4 and TRBJ1-6; D is unclear. The CDR3 is 12 amino acids. V was pared by 2 bases and J by 9 bases, with 5 bases between. As DNA, the CDR3 is TGTGCCAGCAGTTTACCGGGTTCACCCCTCCACTTT. Amino acids: CASSLPGSPLHF.

The chain combines TRBV7-2 with TRBJ1-1, with D tentatively TRBD1 (5 bases). The CDR3 is 14 residues long. Germline CDR1 SGHTA, CDR2 FQGNSA. V shed 5 bases and J shed 1 base, with 11 bases lying between them. CDR3 protein: CASSPSGGNTEAFF. Here the CDR3 DNA reads TGTGCCAGCAGCCCGTCGGGGGGGAACACTGAAGCTTTCTTT.

This chain uses TRBV5-4 with TRBJ1-1; possible D gene TRBD1, 6 bases. Trimming removed 4 bases from V and 3 bases from J, with 13 bases in between. Per germline, CDR1 SGHNT and CDR2 YYREEE (reference sequence). This CDR3 has 14 residues. The CDR3 DNA sequence: TGTGCCAGCAGCGGGGGGGCCCTTTACACTGAAGCTTTCTTT. It codes for CASSGGALYTEAFF.

The rearrangement links TRBV6-5 to TRBJ2-1, with 8 bases that match TRBD2. Germline V gene lookup returns CDR1 MNHEY and CDR2 SVGAGI. The CDR3 runs to 14 residues. V lost 6 bases, J lost 5 bases, and 6 bases stayed unmatched. The CDR3 reads CASSPGTRNNEQFF. CDR3 coding DNA: TGTGCCAGCAGCCCCGGGACTAGAAACAATGAGCAGTTCTTC.

This chain uses TRBV7-2 with TRBJ2-7, with TRBD1 as a possible D gene (5 bases). This CDR3 has 14 residues. Germline V gene sequence: CDR1 SGHTA, CDR2 FQGNSA. The germline V and J ends were trimmed by 3 bases and 9 bases, with 18 bases remaining between them. CDR3 sequence: CASSFGHSGNLQYF. The CDR3 DNA sequence: TGTGCCAGCAGCTTCGGTCACTCAGGGAACTTGCAGTACTTC.

The V and J genes are TRBV4-2 and TRBJ2-3; D uncertain. V was shortened by 4 bases and J by 0 bases, with 8 bases between the two germline ends. The CDR3 has 14 residues. The germline V gene encodes CDR1 LGHNA and CDR2 YNFKEQ. This CDR3 is CASSPSTSTDTQYF. CDR3 sequence (DNA): TGTGCCAGCAGCCCATCTACCAGCACAGATACGCAGTATTTT.

CDR3 nucleotide sequence: TGCAGCGCATACACCGCTAACTATGGCTACACCTTC. It specifies CSAYTANYGYTF. The chain is built from TRBV29-1 and TRBJ1-2, with no clear D. Trimming pared 7 bases from V and 0 bases from J, leaving 9 bases between. This CDR3 has 12 residues. CDR1 is SQVTM and CDR2 is ANQGSEA in the germline V gene.

The chain couples TRBV7-2 to TRBJ1-5; 7 positions match TRBD1. J lost 5 bases, V lost 2 bases, and 6 bases had no gene match. This CDR3 comprises 15 residues. The germline CDR1 and CDR2 sequences are SGHTA and FQGNSA. This chain's CDR3 is CASSLTGEFYQPQHF. The CDR3 DNA sequence: TGTGCCAGCAGCTTAACAGGGGAGTTTTATCAGCCCCAGCATTTT.

J is TRBJ2-5 and V is TRBV5-1, with TRBD1 matching over 7 bases. V lost 4 bases and J lost 2; bases outside the gene matches: 8. Germline loops: CDR1 SGHRS, CDR2 YFSETQ. This CDR3 region has 15 residues. CDR3 DNA sequence: TGCGCCAGCAGCCCCGGGACAGCGATACAAGAGACCCAGTACTTC. Translation gives CASSPGTAIQETQYF.

The V and J genes are TRBV6-5 and TRBJ1-2; weak D call: TRBD1 (5 bases). The germline V gene encodes CDR1 MNHEY and CDR2 SVGAGI. Trimming cost V 4 bases and J 4 bases, with 19 bases left between them. The CDR3 length is 16 residues. Written as DNA, the CDR3 is TGTGCCAGCAGTTGGACAACTGCCGGTTCGGGCTATGGCTACACCTTC. It translates to CASSWTTAGSGYGYTF.

The rearrangement uses TRBV19 and TRBJ1-1; D gene ambiguous. The CDR3 extends over 13 amino acids. Germline values: CDR1 LNHDA, CDR2 SQIVND (reference sequence). Trimming shortened V by 4 bases and J by 2 bases, and 8 bases separated the two germline ends. CDR3 DNA sequence: TGTGCCAGTAGTAGCGTCACCAACACTGAAGCTTTCTTT. Protein product: CASSSVTNTEAFF.